The clone carrying this T cell receptor (beta chain) was seen only a few times. Antigen: not known. These data originate in a study of T cell repertoires in cytomegalovirus infection. General observations from the study: HLA-C-restricted CMV clonotypes gave the most frequent clonotype in two of eight donors.

Germline CDR1 is MDHEN and CDR2 is SYDVKM. This CDR3 region has 16 residues. Trimming shortened V by 7 bases and J by 0 bases, and 19 bases separated the two germline ends. TCRdb itself ran the reads through MiXCR, one entry per CDR3 protein. This table holds roughly 760,000 distinct CDR3 sequences, about a third found once. This sequence originates from a human donor in good health (CMV status not recorded). Some clones in this sample may be carry-over from other donors' samples. The chain employs TRBV28 and TRBJ2-7; the D gene is possibly TRBD2 (6 bases). The sequenced material came from PBMCs. CDR3: CASTAFGASVSYEQYF. In nucleotides, the CDR3 is TGTGCCAGCACCGCTTTCGGGGCTAGCGTCTCCTACGAGCAGTACTTC. The whole variable domain, remainder taken from reference TRBV28 and TRBJ2-7, is DVKVTQSSRYLVKRTGEKVFLECVQDMDHENMFWYRQDPGLGLRLIYFSYDVKMKEKGDIPEGYSVSREKKERFSLILESASTNQTSMYLCASTAFGASVSYEQYFGPGTRLTVT.